Presented here are 8 T cell receptor beta chains from one specimen sequenced in a study of T cell responses to AZD1222 COVID-19 vaccine. Profiling relied on immunoSEQ multiplex PCR, and the TCRdb table lists in-frame clones only, not all of them. This repertoire shows under 200,000 clones, around 93% found once; its top ten account for 1.9%. The source material was peripheral blood, sampled on day 0 of AZD1222 vaccination. The receptors come from an adult in good health.

Details on this clone: Other DNA sequences in this sample translate to the same CDR3. The chain is built from TRBV11-3 and TRBJ2-2, with TRBD1 as a possible D gene (6 bases). The CDR3 has 14 residues. The V gene's germline CDR1 is SGHNT and CDR2 YENEEA. The V gene lost 4 bases and the J gene lost 0 bases, with 6 bases spanning the gap. DNA of the CDR3: TGTGCCAGCAGCTCAGGGGCGAACACCGGGGAGCTGTTTTTT. Amino acid sequence: CASSSGANTGELFF.

The chain links TRBV15 to TRBJ2-5, with unresolved D. Between the trimmed V and J ends, which lost 3 bases and 2 bases, there was a span of 10 bases. The CDR3 is made up of 14 amino acids. CDR1 LNHNV and CDR2 YYDKDF come from the germline V gene (reference sequence). The CDR3 is CATSSRGTQETQYF. DNA for the CDR3: TGTGCCACCAGCAGCCGTGGTACTCAAGAGACCCAGTACTTC. The full variable domain, completed using reference TRBV15 and TRBJ2-5, is DAMVIQNPRYQVTQFGKPVTLSCSQTLNHNVMYWYQQKSSQAPKLLFHYYDKDFNNEADTPDNFQSRRPNTSFCFLDIRSPGLGDTAMYLCATSSRGTQETQYFGPGTRLLVL.

The gene calls are TRBV7-8 and TRBJ2-7; 7 positions agree with TRBD2. The junction had 12 bases not matched to a gene; V was cut back by 1 base and J by 3 bases. The CDR3 loop spans 17 amino acids. Germline V gene data show CDR1 as SGHVS and CDR2 as FQNEAQ. The CDR3 spells CASSLVHTAGVIYEQYF. The CDR3 bases are TGTGCCAGCAGCTTAGTTCATACGGCGGGAGTCATCTACGAGCAGTACTTC.

The chain is built from TRBV30 and TRBJ1-6, with D maybe TRBD1 (5 bases). CDR1 and CDR2 from the germline V gene are GTSNPN and SVGIG (reference sequence). Trimming took 5 bases from V and 10 from J, leaving 18 bases between them. The CDR3 contains 14 residues. CDR3 in amino acids: CAWGTGPGRSPLHF. Written as DNA, the CDR3 is TGTGCCTGGGGGACGGGTCCTGGCCGATCACCCCTCCACTTT.

This chain joins TRBV7-2 and TRBJ1-5; D uncertain. The CDR3 covers 15 residues. Looked up from germline, CDR1 is SGHTA and CDR2 is FQGNSA. The V end was cut by 1 base, the J end by 4 bases, with 11 bases between. The CDR3 region has the DNA TGTGCCAGCAGCTTAGATTCAGGCGGGAATCAGCCCCAGCATTTT. Amino acids: CASSLDSGGNQPQHF.

The chain combines TRBV5-6 with TRBJ1-5, with D hard to call. The V gene lost 4 bases and the J gene lost 2 bases, with 10 bases spanning the gap. This CDR3 contains 14 residues. Per the germline V gene, CDR1 is SGHDT and CDR2 is YYEEEE. The CDR3 spells CASSRRRRNQPQHF. The CDR3 bases are TGTGCCAGCAGCCGCAGACGACGCAATCAGCCCCAGCATTTT. Together with reference TRBV5-6 and TRBJ1-5, the CDR3 gives the full variable domain: DAGVTQSPTHLIKTRGQQVTLRCSPKSGHDTVSWYQQALGQGPQFIFQYYEEEERQRGNFPDRFSGHQFPNYSSELNVNALLLGDSALYLCASSRRRRNQPQHFGDGTRLSIL.

This clone showed up just a few times. The CDR3: CASSHSYEQYF. CDR3 DNA: TGTGCCAGCAGTCACTCCTACGAGCAGTACTTC. The chain joins TRBV2 to TRBJ2-7; D not certain. Trimming removed 5 bases from V and 0 bases from J, with 2 bases in between. Germline-derived CDR1 and CDR2 are SNHLY and FYNNEI. This CDR3 has 11 amino acids.

CDR3 bases: TGTGCCTGGAGTGCCGGGACAGGCTACGAGCAGTACTTC. Translating it yields CAWSAGTGYEQYF. This chain links TRBV30 with TRBJ2-7; 8 positions agree with TRBD1. Per germline, CDR1 GTSNPN and CDR2 SVGIG (reference sequence). The V and J ends lost 1 base and 3 bases, in that order; junction bases with no gene match: 2. This CDR3 has 13 amino acids.